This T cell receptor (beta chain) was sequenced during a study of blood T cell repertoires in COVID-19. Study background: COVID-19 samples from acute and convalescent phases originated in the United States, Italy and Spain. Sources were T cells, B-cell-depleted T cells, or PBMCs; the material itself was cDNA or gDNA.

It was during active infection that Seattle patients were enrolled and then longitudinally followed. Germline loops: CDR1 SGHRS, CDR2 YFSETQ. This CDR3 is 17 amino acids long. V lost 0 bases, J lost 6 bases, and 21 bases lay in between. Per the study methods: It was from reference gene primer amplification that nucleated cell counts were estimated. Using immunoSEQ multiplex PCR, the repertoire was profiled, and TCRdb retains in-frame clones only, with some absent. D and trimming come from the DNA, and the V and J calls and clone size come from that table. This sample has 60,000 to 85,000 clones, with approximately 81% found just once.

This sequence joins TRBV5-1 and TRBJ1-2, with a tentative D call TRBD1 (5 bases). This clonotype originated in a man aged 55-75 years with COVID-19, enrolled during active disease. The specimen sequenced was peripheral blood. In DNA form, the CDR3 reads TGCGCCAGCAGCTTGGTTTTACAGGCGAGTAGTCTCCATGGCTACACCTTC. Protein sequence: CASSLVLQASSLHGYTF.